This is a list of T cell receptor beta chains from one sample in a study of cytomegalovirus exposure and HLA in healthy donors. Here immunoSEQ multiplex PCR was the method, and the copy in TCRdb shows in-frame clones only, minus some. Counted here are around 160,000 clones, less than 90% occurring once; the ten biggest clones make up about 4%. The sample was PBMCs. The receptors shown here come from a man in his fifties or sixties in good health and CMV-seropositive. Each CDR3 is given with its conserved first and last residue. The D gene is left open where the match is weak. Size is omitted from some rows. Given values are once, few, many or a class for expanded clones.

>once|TRBV19|TRBJ2-5|NA|14
CASSMFPSGETQYF
TGTGCCAGTAGTATGTTCCCTTCGGGAGAGACCCAGTACTTC
>once|TRBV9|TRBJ2-3|TRBD2|16
CASSAVAGEGTDTQYF
TGTGCCAGCAGCGCAGTAGCGGGAGAGGGGACAGATACGCAGTATTTT
>NA|TRBV10-3|TRBJ1-2|TRBD1|13
CAISEGQARGYTF
TGTGCCATCAGTGAGGGACAGGCCAGGGGCTACACCTTC
>NA|TRBV30|TRBJ2-1|NA|13
CAWSVGGYNEQFF
TGTGCCTGGAGTGTCGGGGGTTACAATGAGCAGTTCTTC
>NA|TRBV5-1|TRBJ2-7|NA|14
CASSTGQNSYEQYF
TGCGCCAGCAGTACAGGGCAAAACTCCTACGAGCAGTACTTC
>NA|TRBV19|TRBJ1-2|TRBD1|14
CASSITGANYGYTF
TGTGCCAGTAGTATTACAGGGGCGAACTATGGCTACACCTTC
>few|TRBV6-1|TRBJ1-2|NA|15
CASSEVAGPGYGYTF
TGTGCCAGCAGTGAAGTTGCGGGTCCGGGCTATGGCTACACCTTC
>NA|TRBV5-4|TRBJ1-4|TRBD1|17
CASSSNSGTGGSEKLFF
TGTGCCAGCAGCTCCAATTCCGGGACAGGGGGCAGTGAAAAACTGTTTTTT
>NA|TRBV4-2|TRBJ2-1|NA|14
CASSQGASYNEQFF
TGTGCCAGCAGCCAAGGAGCGTCCTACAATGAGCAGTTCTTC
>NA|TRBV19|TRBJ2-4|TRBD2|18
CASSTIRTSGSAKNIQYF
TGTGCCAGTAGTACAATTCGGACTAGCGGGAGCGCCAAAAACATTCAGTACTTC
>NA|TRBV27|TRBJ2-5|TRBD1|14
CASSYGRGSETQYF
TGTGCCAGCAGTTATGGCAGGGGGTCGGAGACCCAGTACTTC
>few|TRBV11-2|TRBJ2-7|NA|15
CASSLRRGLNKEQYF
TGTGCCAGCAGCTTACGCCGCGGGCTGAACAAGGAGCAGTACTTC
>NA|TRBV6-4|TRBJ2-7|NA|16
CASSDMAPSGDYEQYF
TGTGCCAGCAGTGACATGGCCCCCAGCGGAGACTACGAGCAGTACTTC
>NA|TRBV5-1|TRBJ2-3|TRBD2|18
CASSSSLRGGIRTDTQYF
TGCGCCAGCAGCTCTAGTTTGCGGGGAGGGATTAGGACAGATACGCAGTATTTT
>NA|TRBV4-2|TRBJ2-7|TRBD1|15
CASSQRWDSPYEQYF
TGTGCCAGCAGCCAAAGATGGGACAGCCCCTACGAGCAGTACTTC
>NA|TRBV29-1|TRBJ1-4|NA|12
CSVRGEREKLFF
TGCAGCGTTCGGGGGGAGAGAGAAAAACTGTTTTTT
>NA|TRBV5-5|TRBJ2-7|TRBD1|15
CASSFRTGAVYEQYF
TGTGCCAGCAGCTTCCGGACAGGGGCTGTCTACGAGCAGTACTTC
>NA|TRBV10-1|TRBJ2-1|TRBD2|13
CASGAGGWNEQFF
TGCGCCAGCGGGGCGGGAGGATGGAATGAGCAGTTCTTC
>NA|TRBV30|TRBJ1-3|NA|15
CAWSVPGSSGNTIYF
TGTGCCTGGAGTGTACCCGGGAGCTCTGGAAACACCATATATTTT
>NA|TRBV19|TRBJ2-6|TRBD1|16
CASSAFGTVGANVLTF
TGTGCCAGTAGTGCCTTTGGGACAGTTGGGGCCAACGTCCTGACTTTC
>NA|TRBV21-1|TRBJ2-7|NA|17
CASSNVDRGRGSYEQYF
TGTGCCAGCAGCAACGTTGACAGGGGGCGTGGGTCCTACGAGCAGTACTTC
>NA|TRBV11-3|TRBJ2-3|NA|14
CASSVSGSTDTQYF
TGTGCCAGCAGCGTTAGCGGTAGCACAGATACGCAGTATTTT
>NA|TRBV4-2|TRBJ2-3|TRBD2|21
CASSQEKIPGGSIKSTDTQYF
TGTGCCAGCAGCCAAGAAAAGATTCCGGGGGGGTCCATTAAGAGCACAGATACGCAGTATTTT
>NA|TRBV5-8|TRBJ1-5|NA|14
CASSHDMGNQPQHF
TGTGCCAGCAGCCACGACATGGGCAATCAGCCCCAGCATTTT
>NA|TRBV7-9|TRBJ1-3|NA|16
CASSGRRGLGGNTIYF
TGTGCCAGCAGCGGGCGTAGAGGACTAGGGGGAAACACCATATATTTT
>NA|TRBV29-1|TRBJ2-7|NA|11
CSVLDTYEQYF
TGCAGCGTCCTAGATACCTACGAGCAGTACTTC
>NA|TRBV27|TRBJ2-7|TRBD1|16
CAPTVRRDRDNYEQYF
TGTGCCCCTACCGTCCGCAGGGACAGGGATAACTACGAGCAGTACTTC
>NA|TRBV29-1|TRBJ1-3|NA|11
CSVESGSTIYF
TGCAGCGTTGAATCGGGGAGCACCATATATTTT
>NA|TRBV6-4|TRBJ2-7|TRBD2|18
CASSEGMTSGTRVYEQYF
TGTGCCAGCAGTGAAGGAATGACTAGCGGAACCCGGGTCTACGAGCAGTACTTC
>few|TRBV5-6|TRBJ1-1|NA|14
CASSLHRESTEAFF
TGTGCCAGCAGCCTCCACAGGGAAAGCACTGAAGCTTTCTTT
>NA|TRBV9|TRBJ2-5|NA|15
CASSVVVGRQETQYF
TGTGCCAGCAGCGTAGTGGTGGGCAGACAAGAGACCCAGTACTTC
>NA|TRBV6-6|TRBJ2-2|NA|15
CASSFQQGTTGELFF
TGTGCCAGCAGTTTCCAACAGGGAACAACCGGGGAGCTGTTTTTT
>NA|TRBV5-1|TRBJ1-1|NA|13
CASSLRVESEAFF
TGCGCCAGCAGCTTGCGGGTAGAGTCTGAAGCTTTCTTT
>NA|TRBV25-1|TRBJ2-5|TRBD1|15
CASSGGQGARETQYF
TGTGCCAGCAGTGGTGGACAGGGGGCTAGAGAGACCCAGTACTTC
>NA|TRBV6-5|TRBJ2-7|TRBD2|15
CASSYSWRESGEQYF
TGTGCCAGCAGTTACTCTTGGCGGGAGTCAGGGGAGCAGTACTTC
>NA|TRBV27|TRBJ2-7|TRBD2|15
CASSPPGGPTYEQYF
TGTGCCAGCAGCCCCCCGGGAGGCCCTACCTACGAGCAGTACTTC
>NA|TRBV6-5|TRBJ2-4|NA|14
CASSPGGRVNIQYF
TGTGCCAGCAGTCCCGGGGGGCGAGTAAACATTCAGTACTTC
>NA|TRBV7-9|TRBJ2-4|TRBD2|17
CASSLATSGGLGNIQYF
TGTGCCAGCAGCTTAGCGACTAGCGGGGGGCTTGGAAACATTCAGTACTTC
>NA|TRBV18|TRBJ1-1|TRBD1|19
CASSPQSGQVGFMNTEAFF
TGTGCCAGCTCACCACAGTCGGGACAGGTGGGATTCATGAACACTGAAGCTTTCTTT